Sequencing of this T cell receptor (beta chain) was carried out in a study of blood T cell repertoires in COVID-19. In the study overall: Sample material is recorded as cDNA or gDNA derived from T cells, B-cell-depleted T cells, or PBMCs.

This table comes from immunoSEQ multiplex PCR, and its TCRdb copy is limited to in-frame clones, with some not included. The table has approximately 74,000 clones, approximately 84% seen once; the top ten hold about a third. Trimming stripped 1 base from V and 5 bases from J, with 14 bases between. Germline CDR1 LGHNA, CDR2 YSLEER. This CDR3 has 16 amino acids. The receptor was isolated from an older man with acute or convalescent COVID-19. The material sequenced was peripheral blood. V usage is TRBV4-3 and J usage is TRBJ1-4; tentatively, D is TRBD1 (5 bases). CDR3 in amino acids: CASSQGAGTANEKLFF. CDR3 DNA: TGCGCCAGCAGCCAAGGAGCCGGGACTGCAAATGAAAAACTGTTTTTT.